This T cell receptor beta chain is drawn from a study of response to subunit inactivated influenza vaccine. General study points: Each seasonal influenza vaccination, the authors suggested, recruits few new T cells.

A single record per CDR3 protein comes from TCRdb applying MiXCR to the RT-PCR reads. Of about 540,000 distinct CDR3 sequences in the sample, less than 25% are singletons; the top ten hold roughly 2.8%. Of note for this clonotype: Its target is unknown.

This sample also belongs to another study, concerning T cells expressing NK-cell markers. As that study records: In generating TCR beta cDNA, 5'RACE template switching with UMIs was used. Sorted CD3+CD56-NKG2C+, CD3+CD56+NKG2C- and CD3+CD56+NKG2C+ T cells were the source of the TCR beta repertoires. In five or six donors, dominant NKG2C+ clonotypes were about 1.0-7.0% of CD8+ T cells. Similarly, these clonotypes led the CD3+CD56-NKG2C+ fraction as well in several donors.

The sample consisted of CD4+ T cells sorted from PBMCs, taken 11 to 12 days after vaccination. The TCR sequence derives from a middle-aged man who received an inactivated influenza vaccine.

The DNA for the CDR3 is TGCGCCAGCAGATCCTCAGACCGCCCGAACACTGAAGCTTTCTTT. This codes for CASRSSDRPNTEAFF. The chain couples TRBV5-1 to TRBJ1-1; D unclear. The CDR3 runs to 15 residues. V dropped 5 bases and J dropped 1 base, with 15 bases sitting between them. Germline CDR1 and CDR2: SGHRS and YFSETQ.